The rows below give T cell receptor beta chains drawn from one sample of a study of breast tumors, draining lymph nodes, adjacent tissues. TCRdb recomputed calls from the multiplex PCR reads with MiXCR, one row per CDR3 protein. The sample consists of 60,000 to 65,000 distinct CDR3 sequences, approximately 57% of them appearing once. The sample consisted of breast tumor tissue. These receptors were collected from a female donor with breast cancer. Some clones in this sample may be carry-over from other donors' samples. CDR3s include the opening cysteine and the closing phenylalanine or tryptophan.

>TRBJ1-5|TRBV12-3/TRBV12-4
CASSLNGQPQHF
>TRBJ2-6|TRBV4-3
CASSQSTSKVSANVLTF
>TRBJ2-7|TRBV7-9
CASSLGASSPYEQYF
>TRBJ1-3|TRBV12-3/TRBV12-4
CASRSDPSGNTIYF
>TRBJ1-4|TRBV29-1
CSVTGTRNEQFFGPGTGEKLFF
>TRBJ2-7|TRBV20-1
CSARARQALYGEQYF
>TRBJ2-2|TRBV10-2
CASSEGYGELFF
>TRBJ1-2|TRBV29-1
CSVFGQGNPKNYGYTF
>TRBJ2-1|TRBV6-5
CASSHAAPSGRAEGEQFF
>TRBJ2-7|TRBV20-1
CSAREGRGGFGYEQYF
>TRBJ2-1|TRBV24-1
CATSGSRGPSGGRGLGEQFF
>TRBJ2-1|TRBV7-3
CASSLQAGGPNEQFF
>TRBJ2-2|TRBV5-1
CASTLAGASTGELFF
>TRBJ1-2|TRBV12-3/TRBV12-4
CASSEVPRTEDGYTF
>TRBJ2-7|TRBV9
CASSKAGTIPHEPYF
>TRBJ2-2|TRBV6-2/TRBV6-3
CASSPGWGPTGELFF
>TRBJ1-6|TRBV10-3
CAIKGQGLDSPLHF
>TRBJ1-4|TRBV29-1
CSLGQFSNEKLFF
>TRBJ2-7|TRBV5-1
CASSLPSGDIYEQYF
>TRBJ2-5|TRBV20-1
CSASRLAQETQYF
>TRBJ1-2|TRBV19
CASSIAAGVDLYGYTF
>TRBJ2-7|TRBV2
CASRDNAYEQYF
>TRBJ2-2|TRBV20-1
CSATRQGTGELFF
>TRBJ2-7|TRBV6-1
CASNRGRVKGYEQYF
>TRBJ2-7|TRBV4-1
CASSQLGPTREQYF
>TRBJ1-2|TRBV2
CASRAGAYYGYTF
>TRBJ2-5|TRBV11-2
CASSRGWGGRYQETQYF
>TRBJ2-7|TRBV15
CATSRGRLGYEQYF
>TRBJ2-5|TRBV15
CATSRDGQNQETQYF
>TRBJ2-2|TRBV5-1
CASSPRGRGGTGELFF
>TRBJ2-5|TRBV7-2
CASIKAAGETQYF
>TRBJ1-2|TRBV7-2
CASSLVSGDYGYTF
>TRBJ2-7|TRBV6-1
CASTLGSGRDPEQYF
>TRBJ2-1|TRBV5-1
CASSFNGGGNNEQFF
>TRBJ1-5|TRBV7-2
CASRPYRGPQHF
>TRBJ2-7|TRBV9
CASSVAQGAHYEQYF
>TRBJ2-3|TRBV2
CASSDRGFTDTQYF
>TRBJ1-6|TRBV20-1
CSAGTGGNSPLHF
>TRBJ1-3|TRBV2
CASSRDSYSRNTIYF
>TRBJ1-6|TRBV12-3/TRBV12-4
CASTRQGADSPLHF